This T cell receptor (beta chain) appears in the sequencing data of a study of blood T cell repertoires in COVID-19. Overall study: Samples taken during acute and convalescent COVID-19 were collected in the United States, Italy and Spain. Nucleic acid was either cDNA or gDNA, and it came from T cells, B-cell-depleted T cells, or PBMCs.

In the authors' methods: Amplification with reference gene primers provided the estimates of nucleated cell counts. The data were produced by immunoSEQ multiplex PCR, yet TCRdb's version contains in-frame clones alone and is incomplete. V, J and clone size are those of that table, while D and trimming were read from the DNA. The sample includes about 74,000 clones, around three quarters of them seen just once. The CDR3 is 14 amino acids. The germline V and J ends were trimmed by 3 bases and 11 bases, with 19 bases remaining between them. CDR1 is MDHEN and CDR2 is SYDVKM in the germline V gene. This rearrangement joins TRBV28 to TRBJ1-1; a weak D match, TRBD1 (6 bases). This receptor was taken from a human donor in a cohort sampled during active COVID-19. The material sequenced was peripheral blood. The CDR3 DNA reads as TGTGCCAGCAGTTTCGCCAACCTCAGGGGCACGGCTTTCTTT. It yields the protein CASSFANLRGTAFF.